The 5 T cell receptor beta chains below come from one sample, sequenced in a study of CD8 T cells in Susac syndrome. RNA totalling 0.5 to 1 ug underwent reverse transcription with random hexamers. MiXCR, run by TCRdb on the immunoSEQ multiplex PCR reads, gives a single entry per CDR3 protein. The sample comprises under 95,000 distinct CDR3 sequences, around 94% of which are singletons, and around 0.33% rests with the top ten. The sequenced sample was CD4+ T cells from PBMCs. The source of these receptors is a human donor with Susac syndrome.

V gene TRBV29-1 combines with J gene TRBJ1-1, with no clear D. From germline, CDR1 is SQVTM and CDR2 ANQGSEA. This CDR3 has 13 amino acids. Trimming took 6 bases from V and 0 from J, leaving 11 bases between them. CDR3: CSVQTGMNTEAFF. The CDR3 nucleotides are TGCAGCGTACAGACGGGTATGAACACTGAAGCTTTCTTT.

This clonotype appeared a single time. The chain has TRBV2 and TRBJ2-5, with D hard to call. The V and J ends lost 5 bases and 5 bases respectively, with 12 bases between them. The CDR3 consists of 13 residues. The germline V gene encodes CDR1 SNHLY and CDR2 FYNNEI. The CDR3 spells CASSQTGPETQYF. The CDR3 coding sequence is TGTGCCAGCAGTCAGACGGGCCCGGAGACCCAGTACTTC.

The chain combines TRBV21-1 with TRBJ2-7; TRBD1 is the table's D call and was not checked against the DNA. TRBV21-1 is a pseudogene. The CDR3 is made up of 17 amino acids. The CDR3 sequence: CASSSRRTGTSSYEQYF. Written as DNA, the CDR3 is TGTGCCAGCAGCTCCCGGCGAACCGGGACGTCATCCTACGAGCAGTACTTC.

The chain has TRBV29-1 and TRBJ2-1; D could derive from TRBD1 or TRBD2 (5 bases each). V dropped 7 bases and J dropped 1 base, with 20 bases sitting between them. The CDR3 is 16 amino acids. Germline values: CDR1 SQVTM, CDR2 ANQGSEA. The CDR3 is CSGRVQDLLSYNEQFF. CDR3 DNA: TGCAGCGGGCGGGTACAGGACCTCCTTTCCTACAATGAGCAGTTCTTC.

V usage is TRBV25-1 and J usage is TRBJ1-4, with TRBD1 as a possible D gene (6 bases). The CDR3 runs to 17 residues. V lost 2 bases, J lost 0 bases, and 13 bases lay in between. Per germline, CDR1 MGHDK and CDR2 SYGVNS. CDR3 sequence: CASSEPGASATNEKLFF. CDR3 DNA: TGTGCCAGCAGTGAACCGGGGGCATCAGCAACTAATGAAAAACTGTTTTTT.